The rows below give T cell receptor beta chains drawn from one sample of a study of CD8 T cells in ankylosing spondylitis. From the 5' RACE reads, TCRdb called clonotypes with MiXCR, one entry per CDR3 protein. The sample lists about 240,000 distinct CDR3 sequences, around a tenth occurring once. Source material: blood, either unsorted or a sorted T cell fraction (not recorded which). The source of these receptors is a male donor with ankylosing spondylitis or in good health (not recorded which). The CDR3 runs from the conserved cysteine through the conserved F or W. Fields, in order: V gene, clone size, CDR3 protein. Only part of the rows carry a size: once, few, many, or a class if the clone is expanded.

TRBV20-1,many,CSAMGTSGSSSYNEQFF
TRBV12-3/TRBV12-4,NA,CASSRSSGAYNEQFF
TRBV9,few,CASSLSSGINTGELFF
TRBV13,many,CASSLAGVAGGGANEQFF
TRBV15,few,CATSPRRQGATGELFF
TRBV5-1,once,CASSKAGGIINAQYF
TRBV25-1,many,CASSPGTGVSNQPQHF
TRBV4-1,many,CASSLYPSGGGPNGYTF
TRBV6-6,many,CASSSGTGEHF
TRBV29-1,many,CSVEFVGGTIYF